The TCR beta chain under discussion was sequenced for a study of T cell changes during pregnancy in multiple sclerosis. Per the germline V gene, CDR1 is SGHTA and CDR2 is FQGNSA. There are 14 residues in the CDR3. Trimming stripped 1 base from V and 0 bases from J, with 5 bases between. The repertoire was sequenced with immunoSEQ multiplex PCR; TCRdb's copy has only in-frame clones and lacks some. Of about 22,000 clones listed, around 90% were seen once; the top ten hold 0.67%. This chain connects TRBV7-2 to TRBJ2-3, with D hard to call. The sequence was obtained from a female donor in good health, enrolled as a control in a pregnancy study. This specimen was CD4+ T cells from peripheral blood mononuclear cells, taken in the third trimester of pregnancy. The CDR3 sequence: CASSLGRSTDTQYF. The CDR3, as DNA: TGTGCCAGCAGCTTAGGCCGGAGCACAGATACGCAGTATTTT.